Listed below are T cell receptor beta chains from one sample, sequenced in a study of human T cells and chemical hapten exposure. Each CDR3 protein gets one entry after TCRdb re-called the RACE reads with MiXCR. The table records 90,000 to 140,000 distinct CDR3 sequences, approximately 36% of them present only once. This sample comprised whole blood, obtained in connection with sensitization to the hapten diphenylcyclopropenone (DPC). These receptors were taken from a middle-aged man with alopecia areata. Some clones in this sample may be carry-over from other donors' samples. CDR3s include the opening cysteine and the closing phenylalanine or tryptophan. A D gene is named only where the DNA matches it firmly. Part of the rows lack a size; the others show once, few, many or a class for expanded clones.

J,V,size,D,CDR3,DNA
TRBJ1-1,TRBV7-2,NA,NA,CASSSYVSDEAFF,TGTGCCAGCAGCTCCTACGTATCTGACGAGGCTTTCTTT
TRBJ2-5,TRBV29-1,few,TRBD1,CSGDRGETQYF,TGCAGCGGAGACAGGGGGGAGACCCAGTACTTC
TRBJ2-7,TRBV4-3,NA,TRBD2,CASSRLAGGPYEQYF,TGCGCCAGCAGCCGCCTAGCGGGAGGGCCCTACGAGCAGTACTTC
TRBJ2-6,TRBV5-1,NA,NA,CASSIDLSGANVLTF,TGCGCCAGCAGCATAGATCTCTCTGGGGCCAACGTCCTGACTTTC
TRBJ2-7,TRBV6-6,NA,TRBD2,CASSYSRNGRESF,TGTGCCAGCAGTTACTCTCGAAACGGGAGGGAATCATTC
TRBJ1-1,TRBV7-3,NA,TRBD1,CASSWSGTGNTEAFF,TGTGCCAGCAGCTGGTCCGGGACAGGGAACACTGAAGCTTTCTTT
TRBJ2-1,TRBV7-9,few,TRBD1,CASFDRGQGNEQFF,TGTGCCAGCTTCGACAGGGGGCAAGGGAATGAGCAGTTCTTC
TRBJ1-1,TRBV14,NA,NA,CASSHKGTEAFF,TGTGCCAGCAGCCATAAGGGGACTGAAGCTTTCTTT
TRBJ1-5,TRBV20-1,NA,NA,CSALAVGVSNQPQHF,TGCAGTGCTCTCGCAGTCGGTGTCAGCAATCAGCCCCAGCATTTT
TRBJ1-4,TRBV6-5,NA,NA,CASASGPGYEKLFF,TGTGCCAGCGCATCCGGGCCCGGTTACGAAAAACTGTTTTTT
TRBJ2-2,TRBV6-2/TRBV6-3,NA,NA,CASSFGLQVSGELFF,TGTGCCAGCAGTTTCGGCCTACAGGTATCCGGGGAGCTGTTTTTT